These 30 T cell receptor beta chains were all obtained from the same sample, sequenced in a study of patients and donors after allogeneic stem cell transplantation. TCRdb used MiXCR to reprocess the RT-PCR reads, holding one entry per CDR3 protein. This table has around 17,000 distinct CDR3 sequences, 27% appearing once. Sequencing used blood, either unsorted or a sorted T cell fraction (not recorded which). The receptor set was obtained from a human donor who was either an allogeneic HSCT recipient or a stem cell or donor lymphocyte infusion donor (not recorded which). It is not recorded whose cells these are; they may come from a transplant donor.

In its sample, this clonotype was seen a few times. The chain couples TRBV27 to TRBJ1-6, with D unclear. V lost 6 bases and J 7 bases, leaving 10 bases between the germline ends. Germline CDR1 is MNHEY and CDR2 is SMNVEV (reference sequence). CDR3 length: 13 residues. As DNA, the CDR3 is TGTGCCAGCAGGGGGTGGAGAAATTCACCCCTCCACTTT. This sequence encodes CASRGWRNSPLHF.

This clonotype turned up a few times. V usage is TRBV7-9 and J usage is TRBJ1-3; D is undetermined. The germline V gene encodes CDR1 SEHNR and CDR2 FQNEAQ (reference sequence). Trimming stripped 6 bases from V and 4 bases from J, with 13 bases between. The CDR3 consists of 14 residues. The CDR3 DNA sequence: TGTGCCAGCAGACCTAGGTTGCCGGGAAACACCATATATTTT. As protein: CASRPRLPGNTIYF.

The chain recombines TRBV5-1 with TRBJ2-7, with D perhaps matching TRBD2 (5 bases). Germline V lookup: CDR1 SGHRS, CDR2 YFSETQ. The ends were cut back, 3 bases at V and 6 bases at J, with 25 bases in the middle. The CDR3 is 17 amino acids. Here the CDR3 reads CASSSQRPGNKISEQYF. The CDR3 DNA follows: TGCGCCAGCAGCTCACAGCGCCCGGGAAATAAAATATCCGAGCAGTACTTC. The full variable domain, rest sourced from reference TRBV5-1 and TRBJ2-7, is KAGVTQTPRYLIKTRGQQVTLSCSPISGHRSVSWYQQTPGQGLQFLFEYFSETQRNKGNFPGRFSGRQFSNSRSEMNVSTLELGDSALYLCASSSQRPGNKISEQYFGPGTRLTVT.

A few counts support this clonotype. The CDR3 here is CASSYRVGNGYTF. In nucleotides, the CDR3 is TGTGCCAGCTCATACCGCGTCGGGAATGGCTACACCTTC. The chain uses TRBV27 and TRBJ1-2; D remains ambiguous. The germline CDR1 and CDR2 sequences are MNHEY and SMNVEV (reference sequence). V lost 8 bases, J lost 6 bases, and 16 bases lay in between. This CDR3 region has 13 residues.

This clonotype was picked up many times. The CDR3 loop is CASSLGQENQPQHF. CDR3 DNA: TGCGCCAGCAGCTTGGGACAGGAGAATCAGCCCCAGCATTTT. This sequence joins TRBV5-1 and TRBJ1-5, with D tentatively TRBD1 (6 bases). Trimming removed 0 bases at V and 4 bases at J, with 8 bases between. The germline CDR1 and CDR2 sequences are SGHRS and YFSETQ. The CDR3 contains 14 residues.

This clonotype was detected only a few times. The rearrangement links TRBV5-5 to TRBJ1-5, with 8 bases that match TRBD1. In germline, CDR1 is SGHKS, CDR2 YYEKEE (reference sequence). The CDR3 has 14 residues. Trimming cost V 4 bases and J 1 base; bases outside gene matches: 1. CDR3 sequence (DNA): TGTGCCAGCAGCCGGACAGGGAGCAATCAGCCCCAGCATTTT. Residues: CASSRTGSNQPQHF.

The chain links TRBV18 to TRBJ1-1; D is unclear. Between the trimmed V and J ends, which lost 3 bases and 3 bases, there was a span of 11 bases. This CDR3 is built from 14 residues. Germline V lookup: CDR1 KGHSH, CDR2 LQKENI. CDR3 DNA: TGTGCCAGCTCACCCCTGGTTGGGGACACTGAAGCTTTCTTT. Amino acid sequence: CASSPLVGDTEAFF.

This clonotype was seen more than once but under ten times. The CDR3, as DNA: TGTGCCTCTGGGGAGGGCTATGGCTACACCTTC. Translation gives CASGEGYGYTF. This chain connects TRBV6-5 to TRBJ1-2; no clear D gene. Trimming removed 11 bases from V and 4 bases from J, with 11 bases in between. The CDR3 is 11 amino acids. The germline gives CDR1 MNHEY, CDR2 SVGAGI.

The chain is built from TRBV5-1 and TRBJ2-7; the D is unclear. Trimming pared 6 bases from V and 7 bases from J, leaving 5 bases between. The CDR3 length is 9 residues. Germline assignment: CDR1 SGHRS and CDR2 YFSETQ. The CDR3 spells CASKREQYF. CDR3 nucleotide sequence: TGCGCCAGCAAACGGGAGCAGTACTTC.

The gene calls are TRBV29-1 and TRBJ1-1; D gene uncertain. The CDR3 contains 15 residues. The ends were cut back, 4 bases at V and 0 bases at J, with 15 bases in the middle. From germline, CDR1 is SQVTM and CDR2 ANQGSEA. The CDR3 nucleotides read TGCAGCGTTGGAATGCCCTGGGTAATGAACACTGAAGCTTTCTTT. Encoded protein: CSVGMPWVMNTEAFF.

The rearrangement links TRBV20-1 to TRBJ1-4; D is undetermined. In germline, CDR1 is DFQATT, CDR2 SNEGSKA (reference sequence). This CDR3 region has 15 residues. Trimming stripped 3 bases from V and 3 bases from J, with 14 bases between. CDR3 loop: CSASDHRGSNEKLFF. The CDR3 coding sequence is TGCAGTGCTAGCGATCACCGGGGTTCTAATGAAAAACTGTTTTTT.

This clonotype was seen a few times. The chain combines TRBV6-6 with TRBJ1-4, with 8 bases aligning to TRBD1. The CDR3 is 15 residues long. V lost 6 bases to trimming and J lost 8 bases; unmatched junction nucleotides: 11. Germline V gene sequence: CDR1 MNHNY, CDR2 SVGAGI (reference sequence). The CDR3: CASRSSGTGREKLFF. CDR3 bases: TGTGCCAGCAGGTCCTCCGGGACAGGACGGGAAAAACTGTTTTTT.

This rearrangement joins TRBV28 to TRBJ2-7; D possibly corresponds to TRBD1 (6 bases). Germline V gene lookup returns CDR1 MDHEN and CDR2 SYDVKM. CDR3 size: 13 residues. Trimming took 8 bases from V and 0 from J, leaving 11 bases between them. CDR3 nucleotide sequence: TGTGCCAGCCGTCGGGACAACTCCTACGAGCAGTACTTC. This encodes CASRRDNSYEQYF.

The chain links TRBV10-3 to TRBJ1-2, with a possible D match to TRBD1 (5 bases). The germline CDR1 and CDR2 sequences are ENHRY and SYGVKD. V was trimmed by 4 bases and J by 0 bases, leaving 12 bases between them. The CDR3 totals 15 residues. The CDR3 sequence: CAISVIRDPNYGYTF. The DNA of the CDR3 is TGTGCCATCAGTGTAATACGGGACCCTAACTATGGCTACACCTTC.

The sample holds many counts of this clonotype. This chain joins TRBV7-9 and TRBJ2-2; perhaps TRBD2 as D (7 bases). V was shortened by 1 base and J by 2 bases, with 11 bases between the two germline ends. The germline gives CDR1 SEHNR, CDR2 FQNEAQ (reference sequence). This CDR3 region has 16 residues. CDR3 nucleotide sequence: TGTGCCAGCAGCTTAGTCTGGGGGGGCAACACCGGGGAGCTGTTTTTT. It is translated as CASSLVWGGNTGELFF.

The V call is TRBV4-3, the J call TRBJ1-6; D is ambiguous. Germline values: CDR1 LGHNA, CDR2 YSLEER. Trimming took 0 bases from V and 7 from J, leaving 4 bases between them. The CDR3 has 13 residues. CDR3: CASSQERNSPLHF. DNA for the CDR3: TGCGCCAGCAGCCAAGAAAGAAATTCACCCCTCCACTTT.

By share, this clonotype counts as medium-sized. The genes are TRBV7-9 and TRBJ1-4; D is ambiguous. The CDR3 is 14 residues long. Trimming took off 5 bases at V and 0 bases at J, with 7 bases between the two ends. Looked up from germline, CDR1 is SEHNR and CDR2 is FQNEAQ (reference sequence). DNA of the CDR3: TGTGCCAGCAGCCGAGCTCCAACTAATGAAAAACTGTTTTTT. This translates into CASSRAPTNEKLFF.

On this clonotype: One end of the junction fails to match germline, which may point to a read error. The J gene is TRBJ1-5, the V gene TRBV20-1; D gene uncertain. CDR1 is DFQATT, CDR2 SNEGSKA, per germline (reference sequence). The CDR3 length is 16 residues. CDR3 sequence (DNA): TGCAGTGCTGGAGATTGGCCCCCGCGGAGCAATCAGCCCCAGCATTTT. Translating it yields CSAGDWPPRSNQPQHF.

This clonotype has just a few counts. The gene calls are TRBV4-2 and TRBJ1-3, with TRBD1 identical over 9 bases. The V gene's germline CDR1 is LGHNA and CDR2 YNFKEQ. There are 16 residues in the CDR3. V was clipped by 5 bases and J by 3 bases; unmatched bases: 8. CDR3 sequence (DNA): TGTGCCAGCAGCAAATTACAGGGGGCGGTTGGAAACACCATATATTTT. Its translation is CASSKLQGAVGNTIYF.

The table lists this clonotype with a few counts. The V call is TRBV25-1, the J call TRBJ1-5; 9 bases fit TRBD1. The V and J ends lost 7 bases and 5 bases, in that order; junction bases with no gene match: 3. This CDR3 has 13 residues. Germline CDR1 is MGHDK and CDR2 is SYGVNS. The CDR3 DNA reads TGTGCCAGCAAGGGACAGGGCCATCAGCCCCAGCATTTT. Its protein product is CASKGQGHQPQHF.

The chain recombines TRBV10-3 with TRBJ2-3; D is perhaps TRBD1 (7 bases). Per germline, CDR1 ENHRY and CDR2 SYGVKD. The CDR3 contains 15 residues. Trimming pared 6 bases from V and 2 bases from J, leaving 15 bases between. The CDR3 sequence: CAISQGGGTTDTQYF. The CDR3 DNA sequence: TGTGCCATCAGCCAAGGAGGGGGCACCACAGATACGCAGTATTTT.

The CDR3 is CASSQDLVNTEAFF. CDR3 in DNA: TGTGCCAGCAGCCAAGACTTGGTGAACACTGAAGCTTTCTTT. The chain combines TRBV14 with TRBJ1-1; no firm D call. The CDR3 length is 14 residues. V lost 0 bases, J lost 0 bases, and 5 bases lay in between. Per the germline V gene, CDR1 is SGHDN and CDR2 is FVKESK.

This rearrangement joins TRBV9 to TRBJ1-5, with D possibly matching TRBD1 (6 bases). The germline gives CDR1 SGDLS, CDR2 YYNGEE. The CDR3 is 15 residues long. The V and J ends lost 0 bases and 2 bases respectively, with 9 bases between them. The CDR3 sequence: CASSVGPGGNQPQHF. DNA for the CDR3: TGTGCCAGCAGCGTAGGGCCAGGGGGCAATCAGCCCCAGCATTTT.

The V call is TRBV6-1, the J call TRBJ1-2; no reliable D call. Per the germline V gene, CDR1 is MNHNS and CDR2 is SASEGT. The CDR3 length is 13 residues. V was trimmed by 1 base and J by 6 bases, leaving 9 bases between them. CDR3 coding DNA: TGTGCCAGCAGTGAAGTGGGTTCCAATGGCTACACCTTC. This sequence encodes CASSEVGSNGYTF.

The chain couples TRBV5-1 to TRBJ2-5; weak D call: TRBD1 (6 bases). V lost 4 bases, J lost 4 bases, and 14 bases lay in between. CDR1 and CDR2 (germline): SGHRS, YFSETQ. The CDR3 totals 14 residues. The CDR3 DNA sequence: TGCGCCAGCAGCCCGACAGGCGTGGGAGAGACCCAGTACTTC. As protein: CASSPTGVGETQYF. The full variable domain, with the rest looked up from reference TRBV5-1 and TRBJ2-5, is KAGVTQTPRYLIKTRGQQVTLSCSPISGHRSVSWYQQTPGQGLQFLFEYFSETQRNKGNFPGRFSGRQFSNSRSEMNVSTLELGDSALYLCASSPTGVGETQYFGPGTRLLVL.

In this sample, this clonotype turned up a few times. The V and J genes are TRBV5-1 and TRBJ2-5; 11 nucleotides match TRBD1. Germline trimming cut 0 bases from V and 5 bases from J; bases unmatched to any gene: 12. The CDR3 spans 18 residues. Germline lookup yields CDR1 SGHRS and CDR2 YFSETQ. The CDR3 is CASSLDPGQGANMETQYF. The CDR3 DNA is TGCGCCAGCAGCTTGGATCCCGGACAGGGGGCGAACATGGAGACCCAGTACTTC.

This chain connects TRBV5-1 to TRBJ2-1; TRBD2 matches 12 bases. The V gene end was trimmed by 1 base and the J gene end by 0 bases; junction bases not matched to a gene: 5. Germline loops: CDR1 SGHRS, CDR2 YFSETQ. The length of the CDR3 is 18 residues. CDR3 region: CASSLRTSGVLSYNEQFF. In DNA, the CDR3 is TGCGCCAGCAGCTTGAGGACTAGCGGGGTCCTCTCCTACAATGAGCAGTTCTTC.

The chain couples TRBV12-5 to TRBJ1-2; TRBD1 matches at 7 bases. CDR3 length equals 14 residues. Per germline, CDR1 LGHNT and CDR2 FRNRAP. Trimming took 6 bases from V and 1 from J; bases not matched to a gene: 5. CDR3 sequence (DNA): TGTGCTAGTGGAGACCGACAGGGTAACTATGGCTACACCTTC. It specifies CASGDRQGNYGYTF.

This clonotype was observed a handful of times. The V call is TRBV6-6, the J call TRBJ1-1; tentatively, D is TRBD1 (6 bases). Germline lookup yields CDR1 MNHNY and CDR2 SVGAGI (reference sequence). V was shortened by 2 bases and J by 8 bases, with 9 bases between the two germline ends. The CDR3 totals 12 residues. The CDR3 here is CASSYRDREAFF. CDR3 in DNA: TGTGCCAGCAGTTACCGAGACAGGGAAGCTTTCTTT.

V gene TRBV9 combines with J gene TRBJ1-1; D might be TRBD1 (5 bases). The CDR3 has 15 residues. V shed 0 bases and J shed 0 bases, with 9 bases lying between them. The germline V gene encodes CDR1 SGDLS and CDR2 YYNGEE. CDR3 sequence (DNA): TGTGCCAGCAGCGTAGAGGGGCGCGTGAACACTGAAGCTTTCTTT. Amino acids: CASSVEGRVNTEAFF. Filled out from reference TRBV9 and TRBJ1-1, the complete variable domain reads DSGVTQTPKHLITATGQRVTLRCSPRSGDLSVYWYQQSLDQGLQFLIQYYNGEERAKGNILERFSAQQFPDLHSELNLSSLELGDSALYFCASSVEGRVNTEAFFGQGTRLTVV.